A single sample gave rise to the 12 T cell receptor beta chains below, sequenced in a study of molecular identifiers for immune sequencing clone quantification (dated by TCRdb to 2017 to 2018). Library prep was done by PCR. These reads were obtained on an Illumina HiSeq 4000. TCRdb redid the processing of the public reads, applying fastp at Q25 and MiXCR, and retained in-frame beta chains. Under each unique CDR3 protein, matching rows form one entry showing the most common genes and DNA. A total of under 65,000 distinct CDR3 sequences appear in this sample, 20% to 25% of them only once. The top ten clonotypes cover about 1.9% of the sample. The specimen was naive CD8+ T cells from blood, with Jurkat cell RNA spiked in. The cell subset or site label, as the study defines it: FACS-sorted CD8+CD4-CCR7+CD45RA+ naive T cells. These receptors were taken from a human donor in good health. Some libraries in this study had Jurkat cell RNA spiked in.

This clonotype has a count of ten or more. The chain carries TRBV6-2 or TRBV6-3 and TRBJ2-5, with 8 bases lining up with TRBD1. This CDR3 region has 17 residues. V shed 2 bases, J shed 2 bases, and the junction held 10 bases outside the gene matches. Germline values: CDR1 MNHEY, CDR2 SVGEGT. The CDR3 sequence is CASSYDVRTGSQETQYF. The CDR3, as DNA: TGTGCCAGCAGTTACGACGTTAGGACAGGGTCACAAGAGACCCAGTACTTC.

In its sample, this clonotype was seen many times. This chain connects TRBV5-1 to TRBJ2-2; D not resolved. CDR3 length: 14 residues. Germline V CDR1 and CDR2: SGHRS, YFSETQ. The V end lost 0 bases, the J end lost 1 base, and 4 bases lay between the germline ends. CDR3 region: CASSLVGNTGELFF. The CDR3, as DNA: TGCGCCAGCAGCTTGGTAGGGAACACCGGGGAGCTGTTTTTT. The full variable domain, in which reference TRBV5-1 and TRBJ2-2 provide the parts outside the CDR3, is KAGVTQTPRYLIKTRGQQVTLSCSPISGHRSVSWYQQTPGQGLQFLFEYFSETQRNKGNFPGRFSGRQFSNSRSEMNVSTLELGDSALYLCASSLVGNTGELFFGEGSRLTVL.

This clonotype was detected ten times or more. V is TRBV6-1 and J is TRBJ1-2, with TRBD1 identical over 9 bases. The ends lost 0 bases at V and 1 base at J; junction bases unmatched: 6. The CDR3 runs 17 residues. Per the germline V gene, CDR1 is MNHNS and CDR2 is SASEGT. The CDR3 reads CASSEAGTGRINYGYTF. CDR3 nucleotides: TGTGCCAGCAGTGAAGCCGGGACAGGGAGGATTAACTATGGCTACACCTTC.

This clonotype has a count of ten or more. CDR3 amino acids: CASSDQGARGTQYF. The CDR3 DNA reads TGTGCCAGCAGTGATCAGGGGGCAAGAGGGACCCAGTACTTC. This rearrangement joins TRBV12-3 or TRBV12-4 to TRBJ2-5; 8 bases line up with TRBD1. V shed 5 bases and J 7 bases; nucleotides not matched to a gene: 9. The CDR3 has 14 amino acids.

Of note for this clonotype: A read error may be the cause here, since a much bigger clone is one base away. V usage is TRBV5-6 and J usage is TRBJ2-7; D not certain. V lost 0 bases, J lost 5 bases, and 15 bases lay in between. Per germline, CDR1 SGHDT and CDR2 YYEEEE. CDR3 length: 15 residues. The CDR3 region is CASSLGPQGGNEQYF. Here the CDR3 DNA reads TGTGCCAGCAGCTTGGGACCCCAAGGCGGCAACGAGCAGTACTTC.

This clonotype was observed at least ten times. The genes are TRBV4-1 and TRBJ2-3; 9 bases are a match to TRBD2. CDR3 length: 17 amino acids. The V gene end was trimmed by 6 bases and the J gene end by 4 bases; junction bases not matched to a gene: 14. Germline V gene lookup returns CDR1 MGHRA and CDR2 YSYEKL. CDR3 in amino acids: CASRMEIAGGPADTQYF. The CDR3 nucleotides read TGCGCCAGCAGAATGGAGATCGCGGGGGGGCCGGCAGATACGCAGTATTTT.

About this clonotype: A much larger clone differs from this one at a single base, so this may be a read error. The V call is TRBV10-3, the J call TRBJ2-6, with D unresolved. The germline V and J ends were trimmed by 0 bases and 6 bases, with 12 bases remaining between them. Germline assignment: CDR1 ENHRY and CDR2 SYGVKD. The CDR3 covers 16 residues. CDR3 nucleotides: TGTGCCATCAGTGAGTCGATTGACGCCGAGGCCAACGTCCTGACTTTC. It translates to CAISESIDAEANVLTF.

This clonotype was recorded at least ten times. The chain is built from TRBV28 and TRBJ1-3; possible D gene TRBD1, 6 bases. Germline-derived CDR1 and CDR2 are MDHEN and SYDVKM. This CDR3 spans 15 amino acids. Trimming removed 6 bases at V and 8 bases at J, with 20 bases between. The CDR3 DNA follows: TGTGCCAGCAGGGGGGACCGACAGGATGGGGACACCATATATTTT. This encodes CASRGDRQDGDTIYF. Filled out from reference TRBV28 and TRBJ1-3, the complete variable domain reads DVKVTQSSRYLVKRTGEKVFLECVQDMDHENMFWYRQDPGLGLRLIYFSYDVKMKEKGDIPEGYSVSREKKERFSLILESASTNQTSMYLCASRGDRQDGDTIYFGEGSWLTVV.

On this clonotype: One end of the junction does not line up with germline, which may come from a read error. This chain joins TRBV11-2 and TRBJ2-7, with a weak D call TRBD2 (5 bases). The germline CDR1 and CDR2 sequences are SGHAT and FQNNGV. This CDR3 region has 13 residues. The CDR3 here is CASSSVASYKQYF. In nucleotides, the CDR3 is TGTGCCAGCAGCTCGGTAGCGTCCTACAAGCAGTACTTC.

About this clonotype itself: Being one base from a much bigger clone, this may be a read error. In DNA, the CDR3 is TGCGCCAGCAGCCAAGATGCCGGGTGGGCCGGGAATGAGCAGTTCTTC. This sequence encodes CASSQDAGWAGNEQFF. This rearrangement joins TRBV4-3 to TRBJ2-1, with D uncertain. The CDR3 length is 16 residues. Per germline, CDR1 LGHNA and CDR2 YSLEER. V was trimmed by 0 bases and J by 7 bases, leaving 16 bases between them.

About this clonotype itself: As the CDR3 is not closed by the conserved phenylalanine or tryptophan, this likely results from a read error. The genes are TRBV7-9 and TRBJ2-3; 13 nucleotides agree with TRBD2. CDR3 length equals 14 residues. The germline V gene encodes CDR1 SEHNR and CDR2 FQNEAQ (reference sequence). With 7 bases clipped from V and 4 bases from J, the junction kept 2 bases outside the gene matches. CDR3 sequence reads: CASTGLAGPDTQYL. The CDR3 coding sequence is TGTGCCAGCACGGGACTAGCGGGACCAGATACGCAGTATCTT.

This clonotype was observed at least ten times. V and J are TRBV11-2 and TRBJ2-7; possible D gene TRBD2, 6 bases. The germline V gene encodes CDR1 SGHAT and CDR2 FQNNGV. The CDR3 extends over 11 amino acids. Between the trimmed V and J ends, which lost 5 bases and 6 bases, there was a span of 8 bases. This chain's CDR3 is CASSPGGEQYF. The CDR3 DNA sequence: TGTGCCAGCAGCCCCGGGGGCGAGCAGTACTTC.